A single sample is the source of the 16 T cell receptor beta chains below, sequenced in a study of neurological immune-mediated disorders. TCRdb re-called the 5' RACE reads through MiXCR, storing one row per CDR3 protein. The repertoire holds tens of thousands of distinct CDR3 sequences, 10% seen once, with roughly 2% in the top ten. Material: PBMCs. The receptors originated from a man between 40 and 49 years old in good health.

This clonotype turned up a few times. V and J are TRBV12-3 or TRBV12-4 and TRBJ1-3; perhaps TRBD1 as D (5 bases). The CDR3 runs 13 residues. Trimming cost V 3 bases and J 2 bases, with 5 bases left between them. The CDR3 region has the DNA TGTGCCAGCAGTTTGGGGGCTGGAAACACCATATATTTT. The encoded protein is CASSLGAGNTIYF.

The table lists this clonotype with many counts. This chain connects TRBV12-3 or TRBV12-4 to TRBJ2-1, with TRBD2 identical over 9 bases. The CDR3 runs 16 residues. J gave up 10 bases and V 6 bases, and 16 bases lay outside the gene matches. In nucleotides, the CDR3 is TGTGCCAGCAGCCCGAGACAGGGCGGGAGGGGTATCGAGCAGTTCTTC. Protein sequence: CASSPRQGGRGIEQFF.

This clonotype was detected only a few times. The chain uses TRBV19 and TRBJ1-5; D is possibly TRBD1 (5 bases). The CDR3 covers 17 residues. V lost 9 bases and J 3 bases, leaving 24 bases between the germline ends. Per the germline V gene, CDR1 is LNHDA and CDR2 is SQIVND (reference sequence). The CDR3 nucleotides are TGTGCCAGCTTAGTATTGGGTGGGCAGGGAGACAATCAGCCCCAGCATTTT. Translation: CASLVLGGQGDNQPQHF.

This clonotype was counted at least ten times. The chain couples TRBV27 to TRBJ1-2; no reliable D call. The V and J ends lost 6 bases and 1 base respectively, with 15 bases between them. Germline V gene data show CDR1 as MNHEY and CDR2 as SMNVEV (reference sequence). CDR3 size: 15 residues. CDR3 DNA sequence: TGTGCCAGCAGACCTCGACACCAAATTAACTATGGCTACACCTTC. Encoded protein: CASRPRHQINYGYTF.

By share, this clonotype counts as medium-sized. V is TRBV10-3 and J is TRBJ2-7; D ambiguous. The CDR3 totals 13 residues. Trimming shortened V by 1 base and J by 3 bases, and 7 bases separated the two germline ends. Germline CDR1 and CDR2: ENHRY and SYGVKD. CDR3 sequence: CAISELQSYEQYF. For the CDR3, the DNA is TGTGCCATCAGTGAGTTACAGAGCTACGAGCAGTACTTC.

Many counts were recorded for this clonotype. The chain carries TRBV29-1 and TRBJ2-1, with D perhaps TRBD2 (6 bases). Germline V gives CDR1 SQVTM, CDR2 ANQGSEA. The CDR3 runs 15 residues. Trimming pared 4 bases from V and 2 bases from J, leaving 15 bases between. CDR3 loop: CSVVGGSGAYNEQFF. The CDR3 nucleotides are TGCAGCGTTGTTGGGGGGTCAGGAGCCTACAATGAGCAGTTCTTC.

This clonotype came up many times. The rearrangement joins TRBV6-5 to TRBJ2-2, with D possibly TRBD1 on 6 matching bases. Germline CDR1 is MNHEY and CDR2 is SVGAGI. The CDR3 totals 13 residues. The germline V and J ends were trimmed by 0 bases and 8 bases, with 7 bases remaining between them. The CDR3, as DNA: TGTGCCAGCAGTTACTCGAGGGGGGGGGAGCTGTTTTTT. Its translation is CASSYSRGGELFF.

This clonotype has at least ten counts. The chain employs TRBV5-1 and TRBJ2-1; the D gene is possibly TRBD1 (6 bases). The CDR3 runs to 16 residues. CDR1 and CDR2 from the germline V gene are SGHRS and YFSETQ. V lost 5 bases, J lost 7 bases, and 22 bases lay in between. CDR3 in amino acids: CASRQGPREGVNEQFF. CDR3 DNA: TGCGCCAGCAGACAGGGACCCAGGGAAGGGGTGAATGAGCAGTTCTTC.

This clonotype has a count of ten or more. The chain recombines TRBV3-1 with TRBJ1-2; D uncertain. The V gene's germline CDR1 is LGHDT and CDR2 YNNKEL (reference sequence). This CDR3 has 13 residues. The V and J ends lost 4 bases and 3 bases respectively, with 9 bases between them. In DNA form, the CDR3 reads TGTGCCAGCAGCCCCGCGGTCGACTATGGCTACACCTTC. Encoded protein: CASSPAVDYGYTF.

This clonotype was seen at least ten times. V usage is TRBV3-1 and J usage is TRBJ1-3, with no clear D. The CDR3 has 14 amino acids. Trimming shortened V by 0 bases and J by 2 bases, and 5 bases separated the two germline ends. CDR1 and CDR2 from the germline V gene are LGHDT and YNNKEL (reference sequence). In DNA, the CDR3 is TGTGCCAGCAGCCAAGAGGCAGCTGGAAACACCATATATTTT. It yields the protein CASSQEAAGNTIYF.

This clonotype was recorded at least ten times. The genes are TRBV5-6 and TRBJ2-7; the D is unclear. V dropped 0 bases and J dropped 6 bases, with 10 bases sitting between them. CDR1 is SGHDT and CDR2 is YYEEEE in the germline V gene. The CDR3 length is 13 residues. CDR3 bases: TGTGCCAGCAGCTTGGGGGATGGGTTCGAGCAGTACTTC. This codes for CASSLGDGFEQYF.

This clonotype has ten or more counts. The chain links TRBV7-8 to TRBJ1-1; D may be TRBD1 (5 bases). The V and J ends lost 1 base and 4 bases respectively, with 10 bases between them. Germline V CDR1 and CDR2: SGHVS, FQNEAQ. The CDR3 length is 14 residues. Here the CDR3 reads CASSLVGGGTEAFF. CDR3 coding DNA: TGTGCCAGCAGCTTAGTTGGGGGAGGCACTGAAGCTTTCTTT.

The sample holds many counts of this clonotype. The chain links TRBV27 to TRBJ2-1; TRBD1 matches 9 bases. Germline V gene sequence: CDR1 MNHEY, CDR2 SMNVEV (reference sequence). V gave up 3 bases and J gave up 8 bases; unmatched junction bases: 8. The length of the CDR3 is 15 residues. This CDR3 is CASSLPGQGSDEQFF. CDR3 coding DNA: TGTGCCAGCAGTTTGCCGGGACAGGGATCAGATGAGCAGTTCTTC.

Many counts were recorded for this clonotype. The CDR3 bases are TGTGCCGCACGTCCGCGGCTTCCGACCTACGAGCAGTACTTC. The encoded protein is CAARPRLPTYEQYF. The chain combines TRBV7-9 with TRBJ2-7; the D is unclear. CDR3 size: 14 residues. Germline lookup yields CDR1 SEHNR and CDR2 FQNEAQ (reference sequence). V was shortened by 11 bases and J by 2 bases, with 19 bases between the two germline ends.

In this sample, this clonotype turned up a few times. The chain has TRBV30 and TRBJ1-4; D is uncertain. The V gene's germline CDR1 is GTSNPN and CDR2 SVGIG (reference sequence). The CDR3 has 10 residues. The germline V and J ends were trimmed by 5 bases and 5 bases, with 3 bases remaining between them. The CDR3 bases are TGTGCCTGGGGGAATGAAAAACTGTTTTTT. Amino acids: CAWGNEKLFF.

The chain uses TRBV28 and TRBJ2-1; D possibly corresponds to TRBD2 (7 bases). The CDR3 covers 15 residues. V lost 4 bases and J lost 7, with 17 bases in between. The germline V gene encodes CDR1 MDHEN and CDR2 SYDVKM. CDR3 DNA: TGTGCCAGCAGTTCCCCTGGGGGGGCGAAGAATGAGCAGTTCTTC. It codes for CASSSPGGAKNEQFF.